This T cell receptor (beta chain) was documented in a study of cytomegalovirus exposure and HLA in healthy donors. The CDR3 contains 18 residues. Trimming cost V 4 bases and J 0 bases; bases outside gene matches: 8. CDR1 is SGDLS and CDR2 is YYNGEE in the germline V gene. PCR was performed using 60 Vbeta and 13 Jbeta primers. The repertoire was sequenced with immunoSEQ multiplex PCR; TCRdb's copy has only in-frame clones and lacks some. Of about 180,000 clones in the sample, around 76% were seen once. This clonotype was obtained from a woman in her 30s in good health and CMV-seropositive. Source material: PBMCs. The V and J genes are TRBV9 and TRBJ2-3, with TRBD2 matching 13 bases. CDR3 residues: CASSIGLAGVRSTDTQYF. As DNA, the CDR3 is TGTGCCAGCAGCATCGGACTAGCGGGGGTGAGAAGCACAGATACGCAGTATTTT.